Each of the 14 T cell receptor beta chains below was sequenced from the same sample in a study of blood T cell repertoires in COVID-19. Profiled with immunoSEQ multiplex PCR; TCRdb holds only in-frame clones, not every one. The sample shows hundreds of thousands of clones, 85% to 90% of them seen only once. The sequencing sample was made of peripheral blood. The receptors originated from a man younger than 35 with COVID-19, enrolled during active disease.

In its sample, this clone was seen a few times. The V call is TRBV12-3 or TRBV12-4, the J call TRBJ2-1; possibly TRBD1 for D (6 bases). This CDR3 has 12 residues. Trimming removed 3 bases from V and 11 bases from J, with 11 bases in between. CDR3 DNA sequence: TGTGCCAGCAGTTTCCCAGGGGAAAAGCAGTTCTTC. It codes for CASSFPGEKQFF.

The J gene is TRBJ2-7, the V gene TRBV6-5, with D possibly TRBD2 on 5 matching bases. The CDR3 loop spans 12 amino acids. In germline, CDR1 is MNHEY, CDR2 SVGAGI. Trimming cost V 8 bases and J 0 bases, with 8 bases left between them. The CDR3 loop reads CASVGSSYEQYF. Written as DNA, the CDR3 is TGTGCCAGCGTGGGGAGCTCCTACGAGCAGTACTTC.

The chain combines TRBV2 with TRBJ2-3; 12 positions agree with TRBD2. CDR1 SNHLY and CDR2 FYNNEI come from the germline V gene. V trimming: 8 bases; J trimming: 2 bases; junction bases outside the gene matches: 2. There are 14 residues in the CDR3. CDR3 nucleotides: TGTGCCAGCGGACTAGCGGGAATCACAGATACGCAGTATTTT. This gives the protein CASGLAGITDTQYF.

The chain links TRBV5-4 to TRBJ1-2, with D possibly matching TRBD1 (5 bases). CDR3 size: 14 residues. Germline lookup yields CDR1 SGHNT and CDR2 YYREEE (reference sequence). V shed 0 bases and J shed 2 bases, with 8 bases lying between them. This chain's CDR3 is CASSLENRNYGYTF. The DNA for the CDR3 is TGTGCCAGCAGCTTGGAAAACAGGAACTATGGCTACACCTTC.

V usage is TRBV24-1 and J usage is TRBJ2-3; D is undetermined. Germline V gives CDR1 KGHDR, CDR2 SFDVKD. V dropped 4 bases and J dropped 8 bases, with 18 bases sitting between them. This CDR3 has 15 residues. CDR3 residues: CATSEHPSRSGTQYF. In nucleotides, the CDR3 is TGTGCCACCAGTGAGCACCCCTCTAGATCGGGTACGCAGTATTTT.

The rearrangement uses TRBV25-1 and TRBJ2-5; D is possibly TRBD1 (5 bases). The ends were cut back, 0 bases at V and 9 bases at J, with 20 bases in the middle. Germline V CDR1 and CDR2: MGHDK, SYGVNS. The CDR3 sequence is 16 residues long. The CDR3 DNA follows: TGTGCCAGCAGTGAATATGGGGCGGATGCGTCTCGGGCCCAGTACTTC. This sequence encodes CASSEYGADASRAQYF.

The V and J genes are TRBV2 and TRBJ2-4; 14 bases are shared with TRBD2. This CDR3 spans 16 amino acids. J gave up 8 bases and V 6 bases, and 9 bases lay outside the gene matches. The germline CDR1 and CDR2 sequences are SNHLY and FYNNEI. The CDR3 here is CASSYGTSGSGDIQYF. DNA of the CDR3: TGTGCCAGCAGCTACGGGACTAGCGGGAGTGGGGACATTCAGTACTTC.

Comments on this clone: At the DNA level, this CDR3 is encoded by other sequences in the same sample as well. CDR3 sequence reads: CASSSGQGSGSPLHF. The CDR3 bases are TGTGCCAGCAGCTCGGGACAGGGGTCGGGTTCACCCCTCCACTTT. This chain links TRBV5-4 with TRBJ1-6; 10 bases are shared with TRBD1. The CDR3 spans 15 residues. V was pared by 3 bases and J by 9 bases, with 6 bases of the junction left unmatched. CDR1 is SGHNT, CDR2 YYREEE, per germline (reference sequence).

The CDR3 region has the DNA TGCGCCAGCAGCCAGGACGCACTAGAGGACCTCACCGGGGAGCTGTTTTTT. It codes for CASSQDALEDLTGELFF. The chain carries TRBV5-1 and TRBJ2-2; D is possibly TRBD2 (5 bases). V was clipped by 4 bases and J by 4 bases, with 20 bases between them. The CDR3 is made up of 17 amino acids. From germline, CDR1 is SGHRS and CDR2 YFSETQ.

This CDR3 is CASSDRDTEQFF. The CDR3 DNA sequence: TGTGCCAGCAGCGACCGGGACACAGAGCAGTTCTTC. The rearrangement uses TRBV3-1 (or the pseudogene TRBV3-2) and TRBJ2-1; possible D gene TRBD1, 6 bases. CDR3 size: 12 residues. V gave up 5 bases and J gave up 10 bases, with 12 bases separating them. Germline CDR1 LGHDT, CDR2 YNNKEL (reference sequence).

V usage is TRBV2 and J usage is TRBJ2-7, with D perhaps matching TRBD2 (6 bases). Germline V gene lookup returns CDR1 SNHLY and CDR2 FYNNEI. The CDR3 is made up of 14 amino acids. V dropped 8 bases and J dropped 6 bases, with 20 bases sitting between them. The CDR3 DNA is TGTGCCAGCGGCAGCAAGGCCTGGGGGGTCGAGCAGTACTTC. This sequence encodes CASGSKAWGVEQYF.

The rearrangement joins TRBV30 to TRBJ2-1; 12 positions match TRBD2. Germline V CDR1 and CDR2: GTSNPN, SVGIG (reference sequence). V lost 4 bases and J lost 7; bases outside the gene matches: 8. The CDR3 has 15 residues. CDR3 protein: CAWNGLAGRRNEQFF. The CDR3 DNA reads TGTGCCTGGAACGGACTAGCGGGGCGGAGAAATGAGCAGTTCTTC.

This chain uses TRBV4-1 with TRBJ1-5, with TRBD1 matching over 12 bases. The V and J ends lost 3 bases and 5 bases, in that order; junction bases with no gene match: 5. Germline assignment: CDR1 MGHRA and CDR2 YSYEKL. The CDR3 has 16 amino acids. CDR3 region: CASSQMGQGAYQPQHF. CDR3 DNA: TGCGCCAGCAGCCAGATGGGACAGGGGGCTTATCAGCCCCAGCATTTT.

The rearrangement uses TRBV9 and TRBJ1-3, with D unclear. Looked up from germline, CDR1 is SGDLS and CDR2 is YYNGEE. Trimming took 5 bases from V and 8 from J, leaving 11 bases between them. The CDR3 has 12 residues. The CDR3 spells CASSSIPDTIYF. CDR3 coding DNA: TGTGCCAGCAGTTCCATCCCGGACACCATATATTTT.